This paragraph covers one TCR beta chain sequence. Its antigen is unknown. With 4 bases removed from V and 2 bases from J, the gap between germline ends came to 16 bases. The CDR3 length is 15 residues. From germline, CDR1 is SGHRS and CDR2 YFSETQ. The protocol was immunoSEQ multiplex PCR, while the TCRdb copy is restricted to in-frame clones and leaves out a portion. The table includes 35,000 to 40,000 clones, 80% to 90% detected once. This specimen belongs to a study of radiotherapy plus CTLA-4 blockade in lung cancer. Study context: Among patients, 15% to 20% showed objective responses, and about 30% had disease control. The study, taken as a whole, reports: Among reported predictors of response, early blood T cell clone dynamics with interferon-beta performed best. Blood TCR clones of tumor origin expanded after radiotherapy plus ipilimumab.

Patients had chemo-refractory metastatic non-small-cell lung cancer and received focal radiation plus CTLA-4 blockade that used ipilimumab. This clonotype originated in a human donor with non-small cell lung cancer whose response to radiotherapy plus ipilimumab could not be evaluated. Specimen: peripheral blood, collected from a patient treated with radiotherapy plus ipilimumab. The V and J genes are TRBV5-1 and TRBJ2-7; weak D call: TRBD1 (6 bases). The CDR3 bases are TGCGCCAGCAGCAGGAACCGACAGGCCACCTACGAGCAGTACTTC. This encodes CASSRNRQATYEQYF.